This is a list of T cell receptor beta chains from one sample in a study of Ad26.COV2.S vaccination and SARS-CoV-2 variants. Method: immunoSEQ multiplex PCR; TCRdb's copy keeps in-frame clones and lacks some. The sample shows some 390,000 clones, 75% to 90% of them seen only once. The specimen comprised peripheral blood, sampled in a trial of Ad26.COV2.S vaccine versus placebo. The source is a person between 18 and 60 years old who received the Ad26.COV2.S COVID-19 vaccine or a placebo. Each CDR3 is given with its conserved first and last residue. The D gene is left open where the match is weak. Only part of the rows carry a size: once, few, many, or a class if the clone is expanded.

V gene: TRBV2; J gene: TRBJ2-5; D gene: .; clone size: few; CDR3 protein: CASRAETQYF; CDR3 DNA: TGTGCCAGCAGGGCGGAGACCCAGTACTTC
V gene: TRBV4-1; J gene: TRBJ2-1; D gene: TRBD2; clone size: once; CDR3 protein: CASSQLGLAEQFF; CDR3 DNA: TGCGCCAGCAGCCAACTCGGACTAGCGGAGCAGTTCTTC
V gene: TRBV27; J gene: TRBJ2-7; D gene: .; clone size: .; CDR3 protein: CASGHGTGSYEQYF; CDR3 DNA: TGTGCCAGCGGGCACGGGACGGGTAGCTACGAGCAGTACTTC
V gene: TRBV5-6; J gene: TRBJ1-1; D gene: .; clone size: once; CDR3 protein: CASSLDERNTEAFF; CDR3 DNA: TGTGCCAGCAGCTTGGATGAAAGGAACACTGAAGCTTTCTTT
V gene: TRBV6-2/TRBV6-3; J gene: TRBJ1-5; D gene: .; clone size: .; CDR3 protein: CASSWVSNQPQHF; CDR3 DNA: TGTGCCAGCAGTTGGGTGAGCAATCAGCCCCAGCATTTT
V gene: TRBV2; J gene: TRBJ1-1; D gene: .; clone size: .; CDR3 protein: CASSGRRDTEAFF; CDR3 DNA: TGTGCCAGCAGTGGAAGAAGAGACACTGAAGCTTTCTTT
V gene: TRBV7-6; J gene: TRBJ1-4; D gene: .; clone size: once; CDR3 protein: CASSPEGGGEKLFF; CDR3 DNA: TGTGCCAGCAGCCCTGAGGGAGGCGGGGAAAAACTGTTTTTT
V gene: TRBV6-1; J gene: TRBJ2-2; D gene: .; clone size: .; CDR3 protein: CASSEGRNTGELFF; CDR3 DNA: TGTGCCAGCAGTGAAGGACGGAACACCGGGGAGCTGTTTTTT
V gene: TRBV7-9; J gene: TRBJ2-2; D gene: .; clone size: .; CDR3 protein: CASSLGRGGRVTGELFF; CDR3 DNA: TGTGCCAGCAGCTTAGGCAGGGGAGGCCGCGTCACCGGGGAGCTGTTTTTT
V gene: TRBV6-4; J gene: TRBJ1-6; D gene: TRBD1; clone size: few; CDR3 protein: CASSAGQDYNSPLHF; CDR3 DNA: TGTGCCAGCAGTGCGGGACAGGACTATAATTCACCCCTCCACTTT
V gene: TRBV27; J gene: TRBJ1-2; D gene: TRBD1; clone size: .; CDR3 protein: CASSWDRTGVDEGYTF; CDR3 DNA: TGTGCCAGCAGTTGGGACAGGACCGGGGTGGACGAAGGCTACACCTTC
V gene: TRBV20-1; J gene: TRBJ1-2; D gene: .; clone size: .; CDR3 protein: CSAARDNGYTF; CDR3 DNA: TGCAGTGCCGCCAGGGACAACGGCTACACCTTC
V gene: TRBV19; J gene: TRBJ2-2; D gene: TRBD2; clone size: few; CDR3 protein: CASSTPRSGVSTGELFF; CDR3 DNA: TGTGCCAGTAGTACCCCGCGGAGCGGGGTCTCCACCGGGGAGCTGTTTTTT
V gene: TRBV5-6; J gene: TRBJ2-7; D gene: .; clone size: .; CDR3 protein: CASSLSAYNYEQYF; CDR3 DNA: TGTGCCAGCAGCTTATCGGCCTACAACTACGAGCAGTACTTC
V gene: TRBV4-1; J gene: TRBJ1-4; D gene: .; clone size: .; CDR3 protein: CASSLDGTFNEKLFF; CDR3 DNA: TGCGCCAGCAGCCTTGACGGAACCTTTAATGAAAAACTGTTTTTT
V gene: TRBV7-9; J gene: TRBJ2-3; D gene: .; clone size: .; CDR3 protein: CASSLGTISGTQYF; CDR3 DNA: TGTGCCAGCAGCTTGGGGACCATATCTGGGACGCAGTATTTT
V gene: TRBV6-5; J gene: TRBJ2-7; D gene: TRBD1; clone size: once; CDR3 protein: CASSYRRTGTYEQYF; CDR3 DNA: TGTGCCAGCAGTTACCGACGGACAGGTACCTACGAGCAGTACTTC
V gene: TRBV5-4; J gene: TRBJ2-3; D gene: .; clone size: once; CDR3 protein: CASSLATDTQYF; CDR3 DNA: TGTGCCAGCAGCTTGGCGACAGATACGCAGTATTTT
V gene: TRBV2; J gene: TRBJ1-2; D gene: .; clone size: .; CDR3 protein: CASRGLTQNYGYTF; CDR3 DNA: TGTGCCAGCAGGGGATTGACTCAAAACTATGGCTACACCTTC
V gene: TRBV7-7; J gene: TRBJ2-5; D gene: .; clone size: .; CDR3 protein: CASSNYVGAQETQYF; CDR3 DNA: TGTGCTAGCAGCAACTATGTGGGGGCCCAAGAGACCCAGTACTTC
V gene: TRBV6-6; J gene: TRBJ2-7; D gene: .; clone size: .; CDR3 protein: CASSYAQGYEQYF; CDR3 DNA: TGTGCCAGCAGTTACGCACAGGGCTACGAGCAGTACTTC
V gene: TRBV4-2; J gene: TRBJ1-2; D gene: TRBD1; clone size: .; CDR3 protein: CASSQVPSTGSYGYTF; CDR3 DNA: TGTGCCAGCAGCCAAGTCCCCTCGACAGGGTCCTATGGCTACACCTTC
V gene: TRBV6-5; J gene: TRBJ1-1; D gene: .; clone size: .; CDR3 protein: CASSALGQTSAEAFF; CDR3 DNA: TGTGCCAGCAGCGCCCTAGGACAGACAAGTGCTGAAGCTTTCTTT
V gene: TRBV5-8; J gene: TRBJ1-4; D gene: TRBD1; clone size: .; CDR3 protein: CASSIGQGATNEKLFF; CDR3 DNA: TGTGCCAGCAGCATTGGACAGGGGGCGACTAATGAAAAACTGTTTTTT
V gene: TRBV6-5; J gene: TRBJ2-7; D gene: .; clone size: once; CDR3 protein: CASSGLSSYEQYF; CDR3 DNA: TGTGCCAGCAGCGGTCTAAGCTCCTACGAGCAGTACTTC
V gene: TRBV21-1; J gene: TRBJ1-1; D gene: .; clone size: once; CDR3 protein: CASSKQGGRTTVNTEAFF; CDR3 DNA: TGTGCCAGCAGCAAGCAGGGGGGTCGAACAACGGTGAACACTGAAGCTTTCTTT
V gene: TRBV6-5; J gene: TRBJ1-1; D gene: TRBD1; clone size: .; CDR3 protein: CASNRGDSTEAFF; CDR3 DNA: TGTGCCAGTAACAGGGGGGACTCCACTGAAGCTTTCTTT
V gene: TRBV7-2; J gene: TRBJ1-3; D gene: .; clone size: .; CDR3 protein: CASSLSGFNGNTIYF; CDR3 DNA: TGTGCCAGCAGCTTATCCGGTTTTAATGGAAACACCATATATTTT
V gene: TRBV5-4; J gene: TRBJ2-3; D gene: TRBD2; clone size: .; CDR3 protein: CASSLEAGEADTQYF; CDR3 DNA: TGTGCCAGCAGCTTGGAGGCGGGGGAGGCAGATACGCAGTATTTT
V gene: TRBV3-1/TRBV3-2; J gene: TRBJ2-7; D gene: .; clone size: .; CDR3 protein: CASSYHRQSRYEQYF; CDR3 DNA: TGTGCCAGCAGCTACCATCGACAGTCTCGGTACGAGCAGTACTTC
V gene: TRBV7-9; J gene: TRBJ1-1; D gene: TRBD1; clone size: .; CDR3 protein: CASSLGTGNTEAFF; CDR3 DNA: TGTGCCAGCAGCTTAGGGACAGGGAACACTGAAGCTTTCTTT
V gene: TRBV4-1; J gene: TRBJ2-3; D gene: .; clone size: .; CDR3 protein: CASSQPPSRDTQYF; CDR3 DNA: TGCGCCAGCAGCCAGCCACCGAGTAGAGATACGCAGTATTTT
V gene: TRBV19; J gene: TRBJ1-2; D gene: .; clone size: .; CDR3 protein: CASSIRQIYGYTF; CDR3 DNA: TGTGCCAGTAGTATAAGGCAGATCTATGGCTACACCTTC
V gene: TRBV4-1; J gene: TRBJ1-1; D gene: .; clone size: .; CDR3 protein: CASSQDGQQNTEAFF; CDR3 DNA: TGCGCCAGCAGCCAAGATGGGCAGCAGAACACTGAAGCTTTCTTT
V gene: TRBV19; J gene: TRBJ2-3; D gene: .; clone size: .; CDR3 protein: CASSIEGRGTDTQYF; CDR3 DNA: TGTGCCAGTAGTATCGAGGGAAGGGGCACAGATACGCAGTATTTT
V gene: TRBV5-1; J gene: TRBJ2-5; D gene: .; clone size: .; CDR3 protein: CASSSSGASQETQYF; CDR3 DNA: TGCGCCAGCAGCTCTTCGGGGGCCAGCCAAGAGACCCAGTACTTC
V gene: TRBV29-1; J gene: TRBJ1-1; D gene: .; clone size: .; CDR3 protein: CSVEFGNTEAFF; CDR3 DNA: TGCAGCGTTGAGTTCGGTAACACTGAAGCTTTCTTT
V gene: TRBV7-2; J gene: TRBJ1-2; D gene: .; clone size: .; CDR3 protein: CASSLPSTGNYGYTF; CDR3 DNA: TGTGCCAGCAGCTTACCGTCGACAGGAAACTATGGCTACACCTTC
V gene: TRBV10-3; J gene: TRBJ1-2; D gene: .; clone size: .; CDR3 protein: CAISVEGSASGGYTF; CDR3 DNA: TGTGCCATCAGTGTGGAGGGATCGGCCTCGGGTGGCTACACCTTC
V gene: TRBV30; J gene: TRBJ1-1; D gene: .; clone size: .; CDR3 protein: CAWSRSTEAFF; CDR3 DNA: TGTGCCTGGAGTCGGAGCACTGAAGCTTTCTTT
V gene: TRBV6-5; J gene: TRBJ2-5; D gene: TRBD2; clone size: once; CDR3 protein: CASSRGPHGGDQYF; CDR3 DNA: TGTGCCAGCAGCCGCGGACCGCACGGGGGGGACCAGTACTTC
V gene: TRBV18; J gene: TRBJ1-2; D gene: .; clone size: .; CDR3 protein: CASSPGTAYGYTF; CDR3 DNA: TGTGCCAGCTCACCCGGGACGGCCTATGGCTACACCTTC
V gene: TRBV18; J gene: TRBJ2-1; D gene: .; clone size: .; CDR3 protein: CASSPPVTGNEQFF; CDR3 DNA: TGTGCCAGCTCACCACCGGTTACAGGCAATGAGCAGTTCTTC
V gene: TRBV5-1; J gene: TRBJ1-3; D gene: .; clone size: few; CDR3 protein: CASSSAGGYENTIYF; CDR3 DNA: TGCGCCAGCAGCTCCGCGGGGGGATATGAAAACACCATATATTTT
V gene: TRBV6-6; J gene: TRBJ1-2; D gene: TRBD1; clone size: once; CDR3 protein: CASSYSGGYNYGYTF; CDR3 DNA: TGTGCCAGCAGTTACTCAGGGGGCTACAACTATGGCTACACCTTC
V gene: TRBV5-4; J gene: TRBJ1-4; D gene: TRBD1; clone size: .; CDR3 protein: CASSPGGHEKLFF; CDR3 DNA: TGTGCCAGCAGCCCAGGGGGGCATGAAAAACTGTTTTTT
V gene: TRBV18; J gene: TRBJ1-4; D gene: .; clone size: many; CDR3 protein: CASSPQGVDEKLFF; CDR3 DNA: TGTGCCAGCTCACCACAGGGGGTGGATGAAAAACTGTTTTTT
V gene: TRBV19; J gene: TRBJ2-3; D gene: .; clone size: .; CDR3 protein: CASSIAHDPDTQYF; CDR3 DNA: TGTGCCAGTAGTATAGCCCACGACCCAGATACGCAGTATTTT